The next 9 T cell receptor beta chains were all read from a single sample in a study of control samples from healthy donors and cancer patients. TCRdb keeps only in-frame clones here, not all; method: immunoSEQ multiplex PCR. The sample has around 130,000 clones; 70% to 90% are singletons. Material for sequencing was blood. Receptor source: a man in his fifties in good health.

The CDR3 nucleotides read TGTGCCAGCACGAGGACAGGGACGTATGGCTACACCTTC. This translates into CASTRTGTYGYTF. The V gene is TRBV6-5, the J gene TRBJ1-2, with 8 nucleotides matching TRBD1. This CDR3 region has 13 residues. V trimming: 7 bases; J trimming: 5 bases; junction bases outside the gene matches: 6. Germline assignment: CDR1 MNHEY and CDR2 SVGAGI.

This chain links TRBV15 with TRBJ2-7; TRBD1 or TRBD2 may be the D gene (6 bases each). Per germline, CDR1 LNHNV and CDR2 YYDKDF (reference sequence). The CDR3 is 14 amino acids. The germline V and J ends were trimmed by 5 bases and 5 bases, with 16 bases remaining between them. The DNA for the CDR3 is TGTGCCACCAGCCCATGGGGGGCAGTCGACGAGCAGTACTTC. Translated, it gives CATSPWGAVDEQYF.

The chain uses TRBV27 and TRBJ2-3; 7 nucleotides agree with TRBD1. The germline V gene encodes CDR1 MNHEY and CDR2 SMNVEV (reference sequence). The CDR3 extends over 15 amino acids. Trimming at V came to 2 bases and at J to 2 bases, leaving 4 bases not matched to a gene. Here the CDR3 reads CASSLLGTATDTQYF. The CDR3 DNA reads TGTGCCAGCAGTTTACTAGGGACAGCCACAGATACGCAGTATTTT.

The CDR3 coding sequence is TGTGCCAGCAGCGGGCCATACGACAGTCAGCCCCAGCATTTT. Protein sequence: CASSGPYDSQPQHF. This chain connects TRBV2 to TRBJ1-5; D may be TRBD1 (5 bases). Trimming took 6 bases from V and 6 from J, leaving 15 bases between them. From germline, CDR1 is SNHLY and CDR2 FYNNEI. CDR3 length: 14 amino acids. Together with reference TRBV2 and TRBJ1-5, the CDR3 gives the full variable domain: EPEVTQTPSHQVTQMGQEVILRCVPISNHLYFYWYRQILGQKVEFLVSFYNNEISEKSEIFDDQFSVERPDGSNFTLKIRSTKLEDSAMYFCASSGPYDSQPQHFGDGTRLSIL.

The chain combines TRBV10-2 with TRBJ2-3; maybe TRBD1 (5 bases). Germline loops: CDR1 WSHSY, CDR2 SAAADI. V lost 3 bases, J lost 4 bases, and 11 bases lay in between. The CDR3 consists of 14 residues. CDR3 sequence (DNA): TGCGCCAGCAGTGAAGGCAGGGTGGCAGATACGCAGTATTTT. It codes for CASSEGRVADTQYF.

This rearrangement joins TRBV5-1 to TRBJ1-1, with D possibly TRBD1 on 6 matching bases. V was pared by 0 bases and J by 3 bases, with 9 bases between. CDR3 length: 14 amino acids. The germline CDR1 and CDR2 sequences are SGHRS and YFSETQ. CDR3 amino acids: CASSLGGLDTEAFF. The CDR3 DNA follows: TGCGCCAGCAGCTTGGGGGGGCTTGACACTGAAGCTTTCTTT.

This clone was seen a few times. V and J are TRBV5-5 and TRBJ1-4; TRBD1 is a possible D gene (6 bases). Germline assignment: CDR1 SGHKS and CDR2 YYEKEE (reference sequence). V was clipped by 0 bases and J by 0 bases, with 12 bases between them. The CDR3 extends over 17 amino acids. CDR3 nucleotides: TGTGCCAGCAGCTTGGCCCGGGGGCCTGCAACTAATGAAAAACTGTTTTTT. It is translated as CASSLARGPATNEKLFF.

Only one count was recorded for this clone. The V gene is TRBV6-4, the J gene TRBJ1-2; D may be TRBD1 (5 bases). Trimming pared 2 bases from V and 8 bases from J, leaving 9 bases between. Germline V lookup: CDR1 MRHNA, CDR2 SNTAGT. The CDR3 sequence is 12 residues long. The CDR3 protein is CASSDGAGGYTF. The DNA of the CDR3 is TGTGCCAGCAGTGACGGGGCAGGGGGCTACACCTTC.

The chain combines TRBV6-1 with TRBJ2-7, with 11 bases lining up with TRBD2. The ends lost 1 base at V and 4 bases at J; junction bases unmatched: 3. Germline CDR1 is MNHNS and CDR2 is SASEGT. The CDR3 spans 15 residues. CDR3: CASSEGLAGGYEQYF. The CDR3 DNA reads as TGTGCCAGCAGTGAAGGCCTAGCGGGGGGTTACGAGCAGTACTTC.